The T cell receptor (beta chain) under discussion was sequenced for a study of identical twins. The ends were cut back, 2 bases at V and 4 bases at J, with 11 bases in the middle. Germline CDR1 SQVTM, CDR2 ANQGSEA. The CDR3 spans 13 residues. TCRdb analysed the 5' RACE reads with MiXCR anew, one entry per CDR3 protein. The table shows around 1.7 million distinct CDR3 sequences, with around a third occurring only once. V gene TRBV29-1 combines with J gene TRBJ1-2; possibly TRBD1 for D (5 bases). The TCR originated in a newborn girl in good health. The sequenced material came from cord blood. The CDR3 DNA sequence: TGCAGCGTTGAATTGCAGGGAGGCTATGGCTACACCTTC. Encoded protein: CSVELQGGYGYTF.